The rows below give T cell receptor beta chains drawn from one sample of a study of cytotoxic CD8 clonotypes in ibrutinib-treated CLL. The table came from immunoSEQ multiplex PCR; TCRdb's copy has only in-frame clones and leaves some out. The table lists approximately 15,000 clones, approximately 58% of them singletons. The specimen was PBMCs, collected before ibrutinib treatment. Receptors originate from a human donor with chronic lymphocytic leukemia. Both conserved end residues are part of each CDR3. The D gene is left open where the match is weak. Clone size is not always given. Where it is, it says once, few, many or a class for expanded clones.

clone size | J gene | V gene | D gene | CDR3 DNA | CDR3 protein
NA | TRBJ1-6 | TRBV28 | NA | TGTGCCAGCAGTTCCCAGGGCCTCAAAGATTCACCCCTCCACTTT | CASSSQGLKDSPLHF
once | TRBJ2-7 | TRBV13 | TRBD1 | TGTGCCAGCAGCCCGGGTAGGTGGACAGGGGTTGGCGAGCAGTACTTC | CASSPGRWTGVGEQYF
NA | TRBJ1-1 | TRBV28 | NA | TGTGCCAGCAGTTTATTGTCCGGACAGAACACTGAAGCTTTCTTT | CASSLLSGQNTEAFF
few | TRBJ2-1 | TRBV23-1 | TRBD2 | TGCGCCAGCAGTCGCGGGAGGGGGTTCTACAATGAGCAGTTCTTC | CASSRGRGFYNEQFF
large | TRBJ1-2 | TRBV13 | NA | TGTGCCAGCAGCTTTGGGACTAACTATGGCTACACCTTC | CASSFGTNYGYTF
NA | TRBJ1-2 | TRBV5-4 | TRBD1 | TGTGCCAGCAGCTTGGTGGGACAGGGTGCCTATGGCTACACCTTC | CASSLVGQGAYGYTF
NA | TRBJ1-2 | TRBV5-1 | NA | TGCGCCAGCAGCAGCCTCTCGGGGGCCCATAACTATGGCTACACCTTC | CASSSLSGAHNYGYTF
NA | TRBJ2-1 | TRBV7-2 | NA | TGTGCCAGCAGCACACAGGCACAGGAGCCTAAGCAGTTCTTC | CASSTQAQEPKQFF
once | TRBJ1-1 | TRBV5-5 | NA | TGTGCCAGCAGCTTTTATGACCTGAACACTGAAGCTTTCTTT | CASSFYDLNTEAFF
NA | TRBJ2-2 | TRBV11-2 | NA | TGTGCCAGCAGCTGGTCAACGAACACCGGGGAGCTGTTTTTT | CASSWSTNTGELFF
few | TRBJ1-1 | TRBV11-1 | NA | TGTGCCAGCAGCGGCTGGGGGACTGAAGCTTTCTTT | CASSGWGTEAFF